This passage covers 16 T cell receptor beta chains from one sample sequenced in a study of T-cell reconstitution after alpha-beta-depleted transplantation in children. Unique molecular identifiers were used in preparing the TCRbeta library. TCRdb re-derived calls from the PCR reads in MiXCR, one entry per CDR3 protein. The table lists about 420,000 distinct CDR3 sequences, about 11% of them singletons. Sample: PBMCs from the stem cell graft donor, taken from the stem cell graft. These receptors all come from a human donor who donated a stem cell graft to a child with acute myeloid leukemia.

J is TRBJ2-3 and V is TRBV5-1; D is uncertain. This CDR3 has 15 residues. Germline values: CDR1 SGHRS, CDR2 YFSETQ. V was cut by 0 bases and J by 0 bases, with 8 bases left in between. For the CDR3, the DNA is TGCGCCAGCAGCTTGGAGGGTACTAGCACAGATACGCAGTATTTT. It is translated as CASSLEGTSTDTQYF.

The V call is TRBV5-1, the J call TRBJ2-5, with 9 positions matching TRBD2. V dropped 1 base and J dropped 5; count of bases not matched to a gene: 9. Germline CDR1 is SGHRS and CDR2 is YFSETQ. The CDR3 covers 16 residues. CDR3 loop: CASSLLAGQLGETQYF. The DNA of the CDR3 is TGCGCCAGCAGCTTGCTAGCGGGACAACTGGGGGAGACCCAGTACTTC. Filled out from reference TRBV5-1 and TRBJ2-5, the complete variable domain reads KAGVTQTPRYLIKTRGQQVTLSCSPISGHRSVSWYQQTPGQGLQFLFEYFSETQRNKGNFPGRFSGRQFSNSRSEMNVSTLELGDSALYLCASSLLAGQLGETQYFGPGTRLLVL.

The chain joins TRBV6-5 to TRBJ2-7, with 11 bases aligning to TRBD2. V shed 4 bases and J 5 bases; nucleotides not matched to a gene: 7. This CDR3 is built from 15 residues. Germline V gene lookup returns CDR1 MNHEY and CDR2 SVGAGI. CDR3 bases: TGTGCCAGCAGTTCTCTAGCGGGAGGAGCGGACGAGCAGTACTTC. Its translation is CASSSLAGGADEQYF.

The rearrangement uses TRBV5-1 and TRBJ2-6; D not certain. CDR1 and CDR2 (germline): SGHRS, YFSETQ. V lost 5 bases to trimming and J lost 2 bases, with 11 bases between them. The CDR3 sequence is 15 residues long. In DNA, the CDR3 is TGCGCCAGCAGAGTGGTGGTTACTGGGGCCAACGTCCTGACTTTC. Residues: CASRVVVTGANVLTF.

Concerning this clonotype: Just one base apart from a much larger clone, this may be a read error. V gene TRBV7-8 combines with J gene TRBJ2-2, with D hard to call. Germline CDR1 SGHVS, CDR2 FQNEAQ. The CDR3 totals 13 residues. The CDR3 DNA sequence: TGTGCCACCAGCTTAGGGAACAGCGGGGAGCTGTTTTTT. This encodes CATSLGNSGELFF.

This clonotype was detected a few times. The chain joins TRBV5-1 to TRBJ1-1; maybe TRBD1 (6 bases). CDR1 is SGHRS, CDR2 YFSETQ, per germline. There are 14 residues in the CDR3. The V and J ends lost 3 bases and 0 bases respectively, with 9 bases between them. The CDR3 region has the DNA TGCGCCAGCAGCTGGGCAGGGGTGAACACTGAAGCTTTCTTT. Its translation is CASSWAGVNTEAFF.

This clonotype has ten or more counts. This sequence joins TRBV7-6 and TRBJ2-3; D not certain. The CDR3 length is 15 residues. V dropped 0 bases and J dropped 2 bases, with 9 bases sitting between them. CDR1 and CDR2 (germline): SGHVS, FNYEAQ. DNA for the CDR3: TGTGCCAGCAGCTTAGCAGGGCAGACCACAGATACGCAGTATTTT. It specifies CASSLAGQTTDTQYF.

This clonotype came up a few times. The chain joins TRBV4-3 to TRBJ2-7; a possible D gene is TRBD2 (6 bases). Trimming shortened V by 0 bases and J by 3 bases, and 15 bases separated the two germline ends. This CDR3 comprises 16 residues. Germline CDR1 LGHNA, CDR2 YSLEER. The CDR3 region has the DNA TGCGCCAGCAGCCAAGATTCGGTAGCGGATATCTACGAGCAGTACTTC. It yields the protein CASSQDSVADIYEQYF.

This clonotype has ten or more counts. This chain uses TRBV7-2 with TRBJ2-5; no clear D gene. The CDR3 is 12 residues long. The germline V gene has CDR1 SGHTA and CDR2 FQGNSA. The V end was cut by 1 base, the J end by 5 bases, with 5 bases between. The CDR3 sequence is CASSLVWETQYF. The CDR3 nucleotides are TGTGCCAGCAGCTTAGTATGGGAGACCCAGTACTTC. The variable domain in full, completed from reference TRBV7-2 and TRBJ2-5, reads GAGVSQSPSNKVTEKGKDVELRCDPISGHTALYWYRQSLGQGLEFLIYFQGNSAPDKSGLPSDRFSAERTGGSVSTLTIQRTQQEDSAVYLCASSLVWETQYFGPGTRLLVL.

The CDR3 DNA sequence: TGTGCCAGCAGTTACCGGGACAAGGATGAAAAACTGTTTTTT. Amino acid sequence: CASSYRDKDEKLFF. The chain is built from TRBV6-5 and TRBJ1-4; D possibly corresponds to TRBD1 (6 bases). This CDR3 spans 14 amino acids. Germline V gene lookup returns CDR1 MNHEY and CDR2 SVGAGI. The ends were cut back, 2 bases at V and 6 bases at J, with 10 bases in the middle.

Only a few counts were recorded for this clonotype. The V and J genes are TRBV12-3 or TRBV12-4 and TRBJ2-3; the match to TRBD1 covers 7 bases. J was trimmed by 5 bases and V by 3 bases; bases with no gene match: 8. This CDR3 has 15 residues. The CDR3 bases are TGTGCCAGCAGTTTGGGGACAGCTACACAAGATACGCAGTATTTT. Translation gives CASSLGTATQDTQYF.

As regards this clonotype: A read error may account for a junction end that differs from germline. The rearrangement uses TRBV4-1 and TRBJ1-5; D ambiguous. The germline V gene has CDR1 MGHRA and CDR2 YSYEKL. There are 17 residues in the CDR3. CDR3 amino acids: CSSSQEATGFSNQPQHF. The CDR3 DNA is TGCTCCAGCAGCCAAGAGGCAACGGGGTTTAGCAATCAGCCCCAGCATTTT.

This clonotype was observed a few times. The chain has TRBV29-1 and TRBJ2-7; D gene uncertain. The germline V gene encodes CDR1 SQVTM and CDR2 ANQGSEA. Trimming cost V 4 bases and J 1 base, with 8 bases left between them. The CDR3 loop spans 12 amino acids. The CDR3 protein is CSVVSESYEQYF. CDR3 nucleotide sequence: TGCAGCGTTGTGAGTGAATCCTACGAGCAGTACTTC.

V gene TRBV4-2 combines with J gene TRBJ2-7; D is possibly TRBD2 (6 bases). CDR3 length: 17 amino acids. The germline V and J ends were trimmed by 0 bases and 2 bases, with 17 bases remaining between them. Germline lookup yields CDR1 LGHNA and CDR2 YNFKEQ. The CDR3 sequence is CASSQDVRQGGTYEQYF. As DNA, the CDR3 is TGTGCCAGCAGCCAAGATGTTCGGCAGGGAGGAACCTACGAGCAGTACTTC.

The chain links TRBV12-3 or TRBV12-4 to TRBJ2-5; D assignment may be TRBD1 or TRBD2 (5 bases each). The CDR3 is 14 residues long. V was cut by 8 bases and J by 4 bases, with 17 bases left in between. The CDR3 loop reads CASDPGCGAETQYF. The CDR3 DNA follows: TGTGCCAGCGACCCGGGATGTGGGGCAGAGACCCAGTACTTC.

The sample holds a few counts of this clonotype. CDR3 coding DNA: TGTGCCAGCAGTGACAGGCTGAACACTGAAGCTTTCTTT. Translation: CASSDRLNTEAFF. The chain employs TRBV2 and TRBJ1-1; D gene unclear. Germline V gene lookup returns CDR1 SNHLY and CDR2 FYNNEI. This CDR3 spans 13 amino acids. Trimming shortened V by 3 bases and J by 0 bases, and 5 bases separated the two germline ends.